The entry below describes one TCR beta chain. The antigen is undetermined. The data belong to a study of identical twins. Study findings and constraints: Analyses of zero insertions could, in part, be confounded by invariant MAIT and iNKT cells. There were fewer insertions in abundant cord blood beta clonotypes, but memory repertoires showed no such pattern. Those out-of-frame alpha sequences shared by twins showed an excess of low generation probability.

The V segment lost 6 bases and the J segment 3 bases; nucleotides outside the gene matches: 6. The CDR3 covers 14 residues. CDR1 is ENHRY and CDR2 is SYGVKD in the germline V gene. TCRdb reanalysed the 5' RACE reads using MiXCR and keeps one entry per CDR3 protein. The table shows about 900,000 distinct CDR3 sequences, with 10% to 15% occurring only once. These same records also appear under a second study, on yellow fever vaccine responses in identical twins.

The receptor was derived from a woman aged 18 to 35 in good health. V usage is TRBV10-3 and J usage is TRBJ2-3; 7 bases match TRBD2. Sequenced input: PBMCs. CDR3 in DNA: TGTGCCATCAGGGGGGGGGGTAGGACAGATACGCAGTATTTT. Residues: CAIRGGGRTDTQYF.